One sample yielded the 15 T cell receptor beta chains listed below, sequenced in a study of immune heterogeneity within non-small cell lung tumors. Template material comprised bulk tumor genomic DNA at approximately 540 ng per sample. Multiple biopsies spaced far apart were taken from each primary tumor during surgery. These patients got curative surgery after being newly diagnosed with untreated non-small cell lung cancer. With 32 V and 13 J primers, multiplex PCR amplified the TCR beta CDR3. From the multiplex PCR reads, TCRdb called clonotypes with MiXCR, one entry per CDR3 protein. This sample has just over 15,000 distinct CDR3 sequences, with roughly 29% found just once. Sequencing was done on a sample of lung tumor tissue. The receptors shown here come from a man between 35 and 55 years old with non-small cell lung cancer.

This clonotype turned up a few times. The chain links TRBV5-8 to TRBJ2-3, with TRBD2 matching 10 bases. The V gene end was trimmed by 7 bases and the J gene end by 4 bases; junction bases not matched to a gene: 3. The CDR3 totals 13 residues. The germline V gene encodes CDR1 SGHTS and CDR2 YDEGEE. The CDR3 DNA sequence: TGTGCCAGCTTAGCGGGAGGACCAGATACGCAGTATTTT. Protein: CASLAGGPDTQYF.

To note about this clonotype: One junction end does not reproduce the germline sequence, and a read error may be involved. This CDR3 reads CASSLEGNTVELFF. DNA for the CDR3: TGTGCCAGCAGCTTGGAAGGGAACACCGTGGAGCTGTTTTTT. This sequence joins TRBV7-3 and TRBJ2-2; unclear D gene. In germline, CDR1 is SGHTA, CDR2 FQGTGA. The CDR3 has 14 residues. Looking up the rest from reference TRBV7-3 and TRBJ2-2 gives the full variable domain: GAGVSQTPSNKVTEKGKYVELRCDPISGHTALYWYRQSLGQGPEFLIYFQGTGAADDSGLPNDRFFAVRPEGSVSTLKIQRTERGDSAVYLCASSLEGNTVELFFGEGSRLTVL.

The chain has TRBV14 and TRBJ1-6; D is unclear. CDR1 and CDR2 from the germline V gene are SGHDN and FVKESK. V was clipped by 0 bases and J by 6 bases, with 6 bases between them. This CDR3 contains 14 residues. The DNA of the CDR3 is TGTGCCAGCAGCCAAGACAGGTGTAATTCACCCCTCCACTTT. Translation: CASSQDRCNSPLHF.

A note on this clonotype: The junction does not match germline at one end; this may be a read error. The chain uses TRBV6-2 or TRBV6-3 and TRBJ2-2, with a tentative D call TRBD2 (6 bases). The CDR3 contains 13 residues. The germline CDR1 and CDR2 sequences are MNHEY and SVGEGT. CDR3 region: CASSYSNGGELFF. The DNA of the CDR3 is TGTGCCAGCAGTTACTCGAATGGCGGGGAGCTTTTTTTT.

This clonotype was seen once. An end of the junction does not agree with germline; a read error may underlie this. The chain couples TRBV6-1 to TRBJ2-3, with a tentative D call TRBD1 (6 bases). Looked up from germline, CDR1 is MNHNS and CDR2 is SASEGT. The CDR3 is 19 amino acids. CDR3 sequence reads: CASTFNEAGGVGLADSQYF. The DNA for the CDR3 is TGTGCCAGCACCTTCAATGAGGCTGGGGGCGTCGGCCTTGCAGATTCGCAGTATTTT.

The chain couples TRBV4-2 to TRBJ2-2; D not resolved. Trimming pared 1 base from V and 7 bases from J, leaving 7 bases between. The CDR3 has 13 residues. Germline CDR1 is LGHNA and CDR2 is YNFKEQ. CDR3 DNA sequence: TGTGCCAGCAGCCAAGCCGGTGGCGGGGAGCTGTTTTTT. As protein: CASSQAGGGELFF.

The rearrangement uses TRBV20-1 and TRBJ2-3; D is uncertain. Trimming cost V 2 bases and J 4 bases, with 16 bases left between them. This CDR3 comprises 15 residues. Germline CDR1 is DFQATT and CDR2 is SNEGSKA (reference sequence). CDR3 residues: CSARPSERAPDTQYF. The CDR3 nucleotides read TGCAGTGCTAGACCGTCTGAACGGGCTCCAGATACGCAGTATTTT.

By proportion, this clonotype is medium-sized. The rearrangement links TRBV4-2 to TRBJ2-1; 9 nucleotides match TRBD2. Germline assignment: CDR1 LGHNA and CDR2 YNFKEQ. The CDR3 is 17 residues long. Trimming took 2 bases from V and 6 from J; bases not matched to a gene: 11. The CDR3 region has the DNA TGTGCCAGCAGCCAAAGCCCTAGCGGGATTTTGGGCAATGAGCAGTTCTTC. Encoded protein: CASSQSPSGILGNEQFF.

About this clonotype: A much bigger clone sits one base away, suggesting this may be a read error. The V gene is TRBV19, the J gene TRBJ1-6, with a possible D match to TRBD1 (6 bases). This CDR3 spans 18 amino acids. CDR1 is LNHDA and CDR2 is SQIVND in the germline V gene (reference sequence). In DNA form, the CDR3 reads TGTGCCAGTAGTCGGGGGGCCCTAAGTGGTTCCTATAATTCACTCCTCCACTTT. This codes for CASSRGALSGSYNSLLHF.

This clonotype is judged medium-sized (0.01 to 0.1%). The V gene is TRBV6-5, the J gene TRBJ1-2; 7 nucleotides line up with TRBD1. With V trimmed by 0 bases and J by 8 bases, 9 bases remained unmatched. Germline CDR1 MNHEY, CDR2 SVGAGI. The CDR3 is 15 amino acids. The CDR3 region is CASSYSRTGTSGYTF. CDR3 nucleotides: TGTGCCAGCAGTTACTCGAGGACAGGCACCTCGGGCTACACCTTC.

In this sample, this clonotype is medium-sized. J is TRBJ1-2 and V is TRBV2; perhaps TRBD1 as D (6 bases). This CDR3 region has 12 residues. CDR1 and CDR2 (germline): SNHLY, FYNNEI. The V and J ends lost 6 bases and 12 bases respectively, with 17 bases between them. As DNA, the CDR3 is TGTGCCAGCAGCGTTACTACAGGGTCGAACACCTTC. This gives the protein CASSVTTGSNTF.

The sample holds a few counts of this clonotype. This rearrangement joins TRBV20-1 to TRBJ2-1, with 8 bases that match TRBD2. The junction had 4 bases not matched to a gene; V was cut back by 3 bases and J by 3 bases. CDR1 and CDR2 (germline): DFQATT, SNEGSKA (reference sequence). CDR3 size: 14 residues. CDR3 nucleotide sequence: TGCAGTGCTAGCCGACTAGCGAACTACAATGAGCAGTTCTTC. This sequence encodes CSASRLANYNEQFF.

J is TRBJ2-1 and V is TRBV4-1, with 13 bases fitting TRBD2. V dropped 5 bases and J dropped 7; count of bases not matched to a gene: 5. This CDR3 comprises 15 residues. Per the germline V gene, CDR1 is MGHRA and CDR2 is YSYEKL. The CDR3 nucleotides are TGCGCCAGCAGCACGGGACTAGCGGGATTGAATGAGCAGTTCTTC. This encodes CASSTGLAGLNEQFF.

This clonotype is medium-sized in the sample. The genes are TRBV6-1 and TRBJ2-7, with 9 bases matching TRBD1. Trimming removed 6 bases from V and 0 bases from J; junction bases left unmatched: 3. Per germline, CDR1 MNHNS and CDR2 SASEGT. The CDR3 has 14 residues. CDR3 coding DNA: TGTGCCAGCAGGGGGACAGGGAGCTCCTACGAGCAGTACTTC. This translates into CASRGTGSSYEQYF.

About this clonotype: At one boundary the junction diverges from the germline segment, which might be a read error. This chain connects TRBV12-3 or TRBV12-4 to TRBJ2-5; D gene uncertain. This CDR3 has 16 amino acids. The CDR3: CTSSLYVFVVGETQYF. The CDR3 DNA is TGTACCAGCAGTCTATATGTTTTCGTCGTAGGAGAGACCCAGTACTTC.